This T cell receptor (beta chain) appears in the sequencing data of a study of T-cell reconstitution after alpha-beta-depleted transplantation in children. Unique molecular identifiers tagged the TCRbeta library. In TCRdb, the PCR reads were re-called with MiXCR into one record per CDR3 protein. Here the sample spans hundreds of thousands of distinct CDR3 sequences, approximately 16% being singletons. In its sample, this clonotype was seen many times. This CDR3 comprises 13 residues. Per germline, CDR1 DFQATT and CDR2 SNEGSKA (reference sequence). V lost 3 bases, J lost 7 bases, and 16 bases lay in between.

Source: PBMCs from the stem cell graft donor, taken from the stem cell graft. This sequence was found in a human donor who donated a stem cell graft to a child with acute myeloid leukemia. This sequence joins TRBV20-1 and TRBJ2-7; tentatively, D is TRBD1 (7 bases). The CDR3 region has the DNA TGCAGTGCTAGCCCAGGGGGGACGGGTGAGCAGTACTTC. Its translation is CSASPGGTGEQYF.